The rows below give T cell receptor beta chains drawn from one sample of a study of regulatory T cells in long-lasting Graves disease. Via MiXCR, TCRdb re-called the multiplex PCR reads, giving one row per CDR3 protein. The repertoire includes about 310,000 distinct CDR3 sequences, 18% of them detected once, and more than 35% sits in the top ten. This specimen was peripheral blood mononuclear cells (PBMCs), taken at new diagnosis, from a patient treated with antithyroid drugs. Every receptor here comes from a female donor with Graves disease. Both conserved end residues are part of each CDR3. D genes are given only for firm matches. Clone size is shown for a subset of rows, as once, few, many or a class of expanded clone.

few	TRBV7-8	TRBJ1-2	-	CASSLEGIWYGYTF	TGTGCCAGCAGCTTAGAAGGGATATGGTATGGCTACACCTTC
-	TRBV19	TRBJ1-3	-	CASSPQGSGNTIYF	TGTGCCAGTAGTCCCCAGGGCTCTGGAAACACCATATATTTT
-	TRBV4-1	TRBJ2-1	TRBD1	CASSQEGGDRGWGEQFF	TGCGCCAGCAGCCAAGAGGGGGGGGACAGGGGCTGGGGGGAGCAGTTCTTC
many	TRBV19	TRBJ2-1	TRBD1	CASRQGQIRRSYNEQFF	TGTGCCAGTAGGCAGGGACAGATCAGACGCTCCTACAATGAGCAGTTCTTC
few	TRBV9	TRBJ2-1	-	CASSVSGTMNNEQFF	TGTGCCAGCAGCGTTTCCGGGACGATGAACAATGAGCAGTTCTTC
few	TRBV2	TRBJ2-1	TRBD2	CASSLVGGLAGEQFF	TGTGCCAGCAGCCTCGTCGGGGGACTAGCGGGAGAGCAGTTCTTC
-	TRBV19	TRBJ1-5	-	CASSPEKWGDLWGQPQHF	TGTGCCAGTAGCCCAGAAAAGTGGGGCGATTTGTGGGGTCAGCCCCAGCATTTT
-	TRBV19	TRBJ2-2	TRBD1	CASSIRTGANTGELFF	TGTGCCAGTAGTATCCGGACAGGGGCGAACACCGGGGAGCTGTTTTTT
-	TRBV5-5	TRBJ2-7	-	CVSSLRDSSYEQYF	TGTGTCAGCAGCTTGCGGGACAGCTCCTACGAGCAGTACTTC
-	TRBV20-1	TRBJ2-5	TRBD2	CSARPAGGPAETQYF	TGCAGTGCTAGGCCAGCGGGAGGCCCAGCTGAGACCCAGTACTTC
many	TRBV24-1	TRBJ1-5	-	CATSAFGQPQHF	TGTGCCACCAGTGCGTTCGGTCAGCCCCAGCATTTT
many	TRBV2	TRBJ1-5	TRBD1	CASSANPGQVNQPQHF	TGTGCCAGCAGTGCTAATCCGGGACAGGTCAATCAGCCCCAGCATTTT
-	TRBV27	TRBJ2-7	TRBD2	CASSPRKTSGSVASYEQYF	TGTGCCAGCAGTCCGAGAAAGACTAGCGGGAGTGTGGCCTCCTACGAGCAGTACTTC
many	TRBV7-2	TRBJ1-6	-	CASSLSGVYSPLHF	TGTGCCAGCAGCTTATCGGGTGTTTATTCACCCCTCCACTTT
-	TRBV11-3	TRBJ2-7	-	CASSLARGKGLSYEQYF	TGTGCCAGCAGCTTAGCTCGGGGAAAGGGACTCTCCTACGAGCAGTACTTC
few	TRBV6-2/TRBV6-3	TRBJ2-7	TRBD1	CALTGTGAYEQYF	TGTGCCTTAACCGGGACAGGAGCCTACGAGCAGTACTTC
-	TRBV12-3/TRBV12-4	TRBJ2-7	-	CASSPPGRREEYF	TGTGCCAGCAGTCCCCCGGGACGGCGAGAGGAGTACTTC
-	TRBV27	TRBJ2-3	-	CASSQDLGPASTDTQYF	TGTGCCAGCAGCCAAGATCTTGGCCCCGCCAGCACAGATACGCAGTATTTT
many	TRBV27	TRBJ1-2	-	CASTPQDSGVGYTF	TGTGCCAGCACCCCCCAGGACTCGGGGGTTGGCTACACCTTC
many	TRBV5-1	TRBJ2-3	TRBD2	CASSSLPIAGGGTDTQYF	TGCGCCAGCAGCTCCCTTCCTATAGCGGGGGGAGGAACAGATACGCAGTATTTT
many	TRBV20-1	TRBJ2-7	-	CSARHNAPPYEQYF	TGCAGTGCTAGACATAACGCCCCCCCCTACGAGCAGTACTTC
-	TRBV19	TRBJ1-1	TRBD1	CASSISQGATEAFF	TGTGCCAGTAGTATCTCGCAGGGGGCCACTGAAGCTTTCTTT
many	TRBV3-1	TRBJ1-3	TRBD1	CASSPGTADGNTIYF	TGTGCCAGCAGCCCGGGGACAGCGGATGGAAACACCATATATTTT
many	TRBV27	TRBJ2-3	TRBD2	CASNRLAVGSTDTQYF	TGTGCCAGCAACCGACTAGCTGTTGGGAGCACAGATACGCAGTATTTT
-	TRBV2	TRBJ1-1	-	CASSAYGGITEAFF	TGTGCCAGCAGTGCCTACGGGGGGATCACTGAAGCTTTCTTT
many	TRBV2	TRBJ2-1	-	CATRGGGHSYNEQFF	TGTGCCACCAGGGGAGGGGGGCACTCCTACAATGAGCAGTTCTTC
many	TRBV15	TRBJ1-5	-	CATSTGLLNQPQHF	TGTGCCACCAGCACCGGTTTGTTGAATCAGCCCCAGCATTTT